This T cell receptor beta chain appears in the sequencing data of a study of breast tumors, draining lymph nodes, adjacent tissues (dated by TCRdb to the mid-2010s). About the study as a whole: The study compared TCR beta repertoires across tumor, adjacent nontumor tissue and axillary lymph nodes from breast cancer patients. In human breast cancer, the study set out to assess how tumor, surrounding tissue and draining lymph node repertoires relate to one another and whether T cells might be exchanged between them. The paper as a whole reports these results and caveats: The data were judged consistent with most tumor T cells deriving from the lymph node and then expanding within tumor tissue. Tumor and nontumor tissue repertoires were significantly more similar in luminal-like than in basal-like breast cancer. The study presented the conclusion that tumor T cells originate in lymph nodes as consistent with a hypothesis, not as something directly demonstrated. Tumors showed preferential V and J gene usage, and their T-cell repertoire diversity fell below that of lymph nodes yet above that of nontumor tissue.

This clonotype was picked up many times. No cognate antigen has been identified for it. There are no base qualities to consult, and no much larger clone falls within one base. Sequencing instrument: Illumina HiSeq 2000. Multiplex PCR amplification was used to build the TCR beta chain libraries. High-throughput sequencing was used to analyze the amplified TCR beta chain products. Through fastp at Q25 and MiXCR, TCRdb rebuilt clones from the public reads, retaining in-frame beta chains. CDR3 protein sequences are deduplicated, and each keeps its most common genes and DNA. The sample table lists 85,000 to 120,000 distinct CDR3 sequences, approximately 28% of them with a count of one. In total, the top ten clones hold approximately 5.2% of the sample. The CDR3 measures 14 amino acids from cysteine to phenylalanine. Just the 42-base CDR3 DNA is kept, in frame starting at base 1. The V end loses 3 bases and the J end loses 7 bases, and a stretch of 13 bases separates them. According to the germline V gene, CDR1 reads SGHRS and CDR2 reads YFSETQ.

The axillary draining lymph nodes of breast cancer patients were the source of the lymph node samples. Recombination connected TRBV5-1 to TRBJ2-2; the D region is possibly TRBD1 or TRBD2, each matching across 5 bases. Sequencing was carried out using axillary lymph node tissue. This TCR was recovered from a female donor with breast cancer. Some clones in this sample may be carry-over from other donors' samples. The DNA reads TGCGCCAGCAGCTGGGACGATGGAGGCGGGGAGCTGTTTTTT. This gives the protein CASSWDDGGGELFF.